This TCR beta chain was identified in a study of T cell repertoires in ileal Crohn's disease. The data were produced by immunoSEQ multiplex PCR, yet TCRdb's version contains in-frame clones alone and is incomplete. The sample has 25,000 to 30,000 clones, about 81% seen once. V lost 5 bases and J 0 bases, leaving 10 bases between the germline ends. The CDR3 totals 15 residues. CDR1 is SEHNR, CDR2 FQNEAQ, per germline (reference sequence). The gene calls are TRBV7-9 and TRBJ1-4; D not certain. The TCR comes from an adult with Crohn's disease. What was sequenced was ileal tissue. The DNA for the CDR3 is TGTGCCAGCAGCCCCTTTTCTGCAACTAATGAAAAACTGTTTTTT. Translated, it gives CASSPFSATNEKLFF.